These 27 T cell receptor beta chains came from one sample sequenced in a study of blood T cell repertoires in COVID-19. The assay was immunoSEQ multiplex PCR, and TCRdb's table has in-frame clones only and misses some. This sample carries approximately 240,000 clones, about 90% of them seen once, and the ten largest clones take over 0.65%. The sample comprised peripheral blood. The receptor source for this set is a man between 25 and 39 years old with COVID-19, enrolled during active disease.

The chain couples TRBV29-1 to TRBJ2-1; D not resolved. CDR3 length: 12 amino acids. The V and J ends lost 4 bases and 5 bases respectively, with 9 bases between them. CDR1 is SQVTM and CDR2 is ANQGSEA in the germline V gene. The CDR3 DNA is TGCAGCGTTGGGCAGAAGAACAATGAGCAGTTCTTC. Its translation is CSVGQKNNEQFF.

The chain links TRBV6-1 to TRBJ2-1; 8 nucleotides agree with TRBD1. CDR3 length: 16 amino acids. Unmatched junction bases numbered 5, after V lost 2 bases and J lost 2 bases. Germline loops: CDR1 MNHNS, CDR2 SASEGT. The CDR3 is CASSERAGGAYNEQFF. Here the CDR3 DNA reads TGTGCCAGCAGTGAACGGGCAGGGGGCGCCTACAATGAGCAGTTCTTC.

This clone showed up just a few times. The genes are TRBV7-9 and TRBJ1-1; TRBD1 agrees at 8 bases. Germline V gene lookup returns CDR1 SEHNR and CDR2 FQNEAQ (reference sequence). J gave up 0 bases and V 6 bases, and 6 bases lay outside the gene matches. This CDR3 comprises 15 residues. The CDR3 protein is CASRPDRVMNTEAFF. The CDR3 DNA follows: TGTGCCAGCAGACCGGACAGGGTTATGAACACTGAAGCTTTCTTT. Full variable domain (missing parts from reference TRBV7-9 and TRBJ1-1): DTGVSQNPRHKITKRGQNVTFRCDPISEHNRLYWYRQTLGQGPEFLTYFQNEAQLEKSRLLSDRFSAERPKGSFSTLEIQRTEQGDSAMYLCASRPDRVMNTEAFFGQGTRLTVV.

The chain has TRBV6-1 and TRBJ2-7; D is perhaps TRBD2 (6 bases). The germline V gene has CDR1 MNHNS and CDR2 SASEGT. The CDR3 contains 15 residues. V was cut by 2 bases and J by 0 bases, with 11 bases left in between. CDR3 nucleotides: TGTGCCAGCAGTGAACTTACGGGGGACTCCTACGAGCAGTACTTC. Protein product: CASSELTGDSYEQYF.

This clone appeared once. This chain links TRBV2 with TRBJ1-1, with D maybe TRBD1 (6 bases). Deletions cut 3 bases from V and 11 bases from J, with 13 bases between. The CDR3 has 12 residues. CDR1 and CDR2 (germline): SNHLY, FYNNEI. CDR3: CASSEGGQGAFF. The CDR3 DNA follows: TGTGCCAGCAGTGAGGGGGGGCAGGGGGCTTTCTTT.

This clone has ten or more counts. The V gene is TRBV27, the J gene TRBJ2-6; weak D call: TRBD1 (5 bases). CDR3 length: 16 residues. Germline CDR1 is MNHEY and CDR2 is SMNVEV (reference sequence). Trimming shortened V by 7 bases and J by 0 bases, and 13 bases separated the two germline ends. Here the CDR3 DNA reads TGTGCCAGCACCTGGACATTCAGCTCTGGGGCCAACGTCCTGACTTTC. Its protein product is CASTWTFSSGANVLTF.

V usage is TRBV12-5 and J usage is TRBJ1-1; 10 bases line up with TRBD1. The CDR3 sequence is 15 residues long. V lost 5 bases and J lost 2; bases outside the gene matches: 5. CDR1 and CDR2 from the germline V gene are LGHNT and FRNRAP. This chain's CDR3 is CASGPRDRGNTEAFF. CDR3 in DNA: TGTGCTAGTGGTCCCCGGGACAGGGGAAACACTGAAGCTTTCTTT.

The rearrangement links TRBV9 to TRBJ1-4, with TRBD1 matching over 9 bases. J gave up 7 bases and V 2 bases, and 3 bases lay outside the gene matches. From germline, CDR1 is SGDLS and CDR2 YYNGEE. CDR3 length equals 14 residues. The CDR3 loop reads CASSVGTGREKLFF. DNA of the CDR3: TGTGCCAGCAGCGTTGGGACAGGGCGTGAAAAACTGTTTTTT.

The chain combines TRBV29-1 with TRBJ2-2; D uncertain. The V end was cut by 1 base, the J end by 6 bases, with 6 bases between. CDR3 length equals 12 residues. Germline V gene sequence: CDR1 SQVTM, CDR2 ANQGSEA. Here the CDR3 DNA reads TGCAGCGTTGAAGTTGCGTCCGGGGAGCTGTTTTTT. It yields the protein CSVEVASGELFF.

CDR3 in amino acids: CSVQGDTEAFF. CDR3 nucleotides: TGCAGCGTACAGGGGGACACTGAAGCTTTCTTT. The rearrangement links TRBV20-1 to TRBJ1-1; 8 nucleotides align to TRBD1. The CDR3 contains 11 residues. The germline CDR1 and CDR2 sequences are DFQATT and SNEGSKA (reference sequence).

The genes are TRBV2 and TRBJ1-2; TRBD1 is a possible D gene (5 bases). V was cut by 3 bases and J by 6 bases, with 11 bases left in between. The length of the CDR3 is 13 residues. Per the germline V gene, CDR1 is SNHLY and CDR2 is FYNNEI. The CDR3: CASSETGGDGYTF. The CDR3 DNA is TGTGCCAGCAGTGAGACGGGGGGGGATGGCTACACCTTC. The full variable domain, with the rest looked up from reference TRBV2 and TRBJ1-2, is EPEVTQTPSHQVTQMGQEVILRCVPISNHLYFYWYRQILGQKVEFLVSFYNNEISEKSEIFDDQFSVERPDGSNFTLKIRSTKLEDSAMYFCASSETGGDGYTFGSGTRLTVV.

The CDR3 DNA reads as TGCGCCAGCAGTGAATCCCAGTCCTATGGCTACACCTTC. Its translation is CASSESQSYGYTF. The J gene is TRBJ1-2, the V gene TRBV10-1; no clear D. The CDR3 length is 13 residues. Germline CDR1 is WNHNN and CDR2 is SYGVQD (reference sequence). Trimming stripped 3 bases from V and 4 bases from J, with 9 bases between.

V usage is TRBV24-1 and J usage is TRBJ1-3; 10 positions agree with TRBD1. Germline CDR1 is KGHDR and CDR2 is SFDVKD. The CDR3 sequence is 14 residues long. V was clipped by 12 bases and J by 3 bases; unmatched bases: 7. CDR3 bases: TGTGCCGACAGACAGGGGGCCCATGGAAACACCATATATTTT. Its protein product is CADRQGAHGNTIYF.

The chain couples TRBV27 to TRBJ1-1, with 8 bases fitting TRBD1. Germline V CDR1 and CDR2: MNHEY, SMNVEV (reference sequence). V lost 3 bases and J lost 1; bases outside the gene matches: 4. CDR3 length equals 15 residues. The CDR3 DNA sequence: TGTGCCAGCAGTTTGACAGGGGTGGCGAACACTGAAGCTTTCTTT. This codes for CASSLTGVANTEAFF.

V usage is TRBV13 and J usage is TRBJ2-7; TRBD1 matches 9 bases. CDR3 length: 16 amino acids. The germline CDR1 and CDR2 sequences are PRHDT and FYEKMQ (reference sequence). After removal of 7 bases from V and 1 base from J, the junction contained 11 bases not matched to a gene. The chain's CDR3 is CASNLRGDRVSYEQYF. The CDR3 bases are TGTGCCAGCAACCTCAGGGGGGACAGGGTATCCTACGAGCAGTACTTC.

The chain carries TRBV5-4 and TRBJ2-7; the match to TRBD1 covers 8 bases. The germline CDR1 and CDR2 sequences are SGHNT and YYREEE (reference sequence). The CDR3 loop spans 13 amino acids. The trim removed 6 bases at V and 3 bases at J, leaving 5 bases unmatched. CDR3 DNA sequence: TGTGCCAGCACCTCTGGACAGGGCTACGAGCAGTACTTC. It encodes CASTSGQGYEQYF.

This rearrangement joins TRBV19 to TRBJ1-2, with 11 bases fitting TRBD1. The CDR3 is made up of 13 amino acids. V lost 6 bases to trimming and J lost 8 bases; unmatched junction nucleotides: 5. Germline loops: CDR1 LNHDA, CDR2 SQIVND (reference sequence). CDR3 in amino acids: CASRTDRGPGYTF. CDR3 bases: TGTGCCAGTAGAACGGACAGGGGGCCCGGCTACACCTTC.

The rearrangement joins TRBV2 to TRBJ1-6, with D possibly being TRBD1 (5 bases). Trimming removed 11 bases from V and 8 bases from J, with 16 bases in between. The CDR3 consists of 13 residues. Germline assignment: CDR1 SNHLY and CDR2 FYNNEI. CDR3 amino acids: CAGGGSRDSPLHF. The CDR3 nucleotides are TGTGCCGGTGGGGGGAGCAGGGATTCACCCCTCCACTTT. The variable domain in full, completed from reference TRBV2 and TRBJ1-6, reads EPEVTQTPSHQVTQMGQEVILRCVPISNHLYFYWYRQILGQKVEFLVSFYNNEISEKSEIFDDQFSVERPDGSNFTLKIRSTKLEDSAMYFCAGGGSRDSPLHFGNGTRLTVT.

The chain links TRBV24-1 to TRBJ1-3, with D possibly being TRBD1 (5 bases). The CDR3 length is 17 residues. The V end was cut by 4 bases, the J end by 0 bases, with 15 bases between. CDR1 and CDR2 from the germline V gene are KGHDR and SFDVKD. CDR3 coding DNA: TGTGCCACCAGTGACTCGGGACTGCCAGGCTCTGGAAACACCATATATTTT. Translated: CATSDSGLPGSGNTIYF.

The rearrangement links TRBV14 to TRBJ2-7, with 10 bases aligning to TRBD2. CDR1 and CDR2 (germline): SGHDN, FVKESK. CDR3 length: 16 residues. V lost 2 bases and J lost 0; bases outside the gene matches: 4. CDR3 nucleotides: TGTGCCAGCAGCCAACTCCAGCGGGGGGGCTCCTACGAGCAGTACTTC. This translates into CASSQLQRGGSYEQYF.

This sequence joins TRBV7-6 and TRBJ2-2; TRBD2 might be the D (7 bases). The V gene lost 0 bases and the J gene lost 5 bases, with 16 bases spanning the gap. CDR1 is SGHVS, CDR2 FNYEAQ, per germline. CDR3 length: 17 amino acids. The CDR3 spells CASSLALGGGRTGELFF. The CDR3, as DNA: TGTGCCAGCAGCTTAGCCCTTGGGGGGGGCCGAACCGGGGAGCTGTTTTTT.

The rearrangement uses TRBV28 and TRBJ2-7; 11 positions agree with TRBD1. The V segment lost 4 bases and the J segment 2 bases; nucleotides outside the gene matches: 13. This CDR3 has 18 amino acids. Looked up from germline, CDR1 is MDHEN and CDR2 is SYDVKM. The CDR3 sequence is CASSSTSPGQGVAYEQYF. CDR3 nucleotides: TGTGCCAGCAGTTCGACCTCTCCGGGACAGGGGGTGGCCTACGAGCAGTACTTC.

The rearrangement uses TRBV2 and TRBJ1-3, with D hard to call. V dropped 2 bases and J dropped 0 bases, with 8 bases sitting between them. Germline values: CDR1 SNHLY, CDR2 FYNNEI. The CDR3 totals 15 residues. The CDR3 coding sequence is TGTGCCAGCAGTGAACAGGCCAACTCTGGAAACACCATATATTTT. Protein product: CASSEQANSGNTIYF.

The chain employs TRBV5-4 and TRBJ2-1; 10 nucleotides align to TRBD1. This CDR3 has 15 residues. Losses at the gene ends were 4 bases for V and 5 bases for J; bases not matched to a gene: 6. From germline, CDR1 is SGHNT and CDR2 YYREEE (reference sequence). The DNA for the CDR3 is TGTGCCAGCAGCGGGGGACAGGGGCGCCACAATGAGCAGTTCTTC. It codes for CASSGGQGRHNEQFF.

The V call is TRBV7-3, the J call TRBJ2-1; the D gene is possibly TRBD2 (5 bases). The germline CDR1 and CDR2 sequences are SGHTA and FQGTGA. This CDR3 is built from 14 residues. The germline V and J ends were trimmed by 5 bases and 8 bases, with 16 bases remaining between them. CDR3 residues: CASSPDWNSHEQFF. CDR3 in DNA: TGTGCCAGCAGCCCGGACTGGAACTCACATGAGCAGTTCTTC.

The chain recombines TRBV3-1 (or the pseudogene TRBV3-2) with TRBJ2-7; a weak D match, TRBD1 (5 bases). The CDR3 is 15 residues long. The ends were cut back, 0 bases at V and 5 bases at J, with 14 bases in the middle. CDR1 is LGHDT, CDR2 YNNKEL, per germline (reference sequence). This CDR3 reads CASSQDLRVQHEQYF. CDR3 nucleotide sequence: TGTGCCAGCAGCCAAGATCTCAGGGTTCAACACGAGCAGTACTTC.

The chain recombines TRBV6-5 with TRBJ2-7; 11 nucleotides match TRBD1. The V and J ends lost 6 bases and 4 bases, in that order; junction bases with no gene match: 5. This CDR3 region has 14 residues. Germline CDR1 reads MNHEY; CDR2 reads SVGAGI. DNA of the CDR3: TGTGCCAGCAGGATCGGACAGGGGGCTTACGAGCAGTACTTC. Translating it yields CASRIGQGAYEQYF.